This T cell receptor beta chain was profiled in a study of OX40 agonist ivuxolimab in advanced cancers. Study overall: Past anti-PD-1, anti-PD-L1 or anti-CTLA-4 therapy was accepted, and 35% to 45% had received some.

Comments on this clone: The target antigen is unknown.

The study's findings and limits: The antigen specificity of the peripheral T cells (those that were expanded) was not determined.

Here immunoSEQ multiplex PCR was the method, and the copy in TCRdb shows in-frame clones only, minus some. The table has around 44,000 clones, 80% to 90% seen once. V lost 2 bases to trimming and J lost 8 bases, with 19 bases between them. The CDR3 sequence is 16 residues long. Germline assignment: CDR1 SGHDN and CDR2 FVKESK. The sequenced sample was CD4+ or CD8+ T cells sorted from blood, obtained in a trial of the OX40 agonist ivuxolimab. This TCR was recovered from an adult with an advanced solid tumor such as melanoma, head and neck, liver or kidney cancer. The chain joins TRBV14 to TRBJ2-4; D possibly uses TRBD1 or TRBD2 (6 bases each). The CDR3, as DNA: TGTGCCAGCAGCCAACAACCGGGGGCCCCCTGGGACATTCAGTACTTC. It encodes CASSQQPGAPWDIQYF.